This is a list of T cell receptor beta chains from one sample in a study of T cell repertoires in cytomegalovirus infection. TCRdb re-analysed the reads in MiXCR, keeping a single row per CDR3 protein. The sample lists hundreds of thousands of distinct CDR3 sequences; 30% to 40% were seen once. These receptors' targets are unknown. Sequencing was performed on cultured CD8+ T cells from PBMCs, taken from culture after CMV antigen stimulation. The receptors stem from a human donor in good health (CMV status not recorded). Some clones in this sample may be carry-over from other donors' samples. The CDR3 runs from the conserved cysteine through the conserved F or W. The D gene is left open where the match is weak. Some rows have no size entry. The others give once, few or many, or a class for an expanded clone.

clone size: few; CDR3 length: 15; J gene: TRBJ2-3; V gene: TRBV28; D gene: TRBD1; CDR3 protein: CASVGGQGAVDTQYF; CDR3 DNA: TGTGCCAGCGTGGGGGGACAGGGGGCAGTAGATACGCAGTATTTT
clone size: many; CDR3 length: 15; J gene: TRBJ2-5; V gene: TRBV7-8; D gene: NA; CDR3 protein: CASKDENFVEETQYF; CDR3 DNA: TGTGCCAGCAAGGACGAAAATTTCGTCGAAGAGACCCAGTACTTC
clone size: many; CDR3 length: 14; J gene: TRBJ2-1; V gene: TRBV27; D gene: NA; CDR3 protein: CASSFGTGYNEQFF; CDR3 DNA: TGTGCCAGCAGTTTCGGTACGGGGTACAATGAGCAGTTCTTC
clone size: NA; CDR3 length: 14; J gene: TRBJ1-2; V gene: TRBV20-1; D gene: TRBD1; CDR3 protein: CSARWRGRLDGYTF; CDR3 DNA: TGCAGTGCTAGGTGGAGGGGGCGCTTGGACGGCTACACCTTC
clone size: NA; CDR3 length: 19; J gene: TRBJ1-1; V gene: TRBV5-1; D gene: TRBD1; CDR3 protein: CASSFSGMTGVIMDTEAFF; CDR3 DNA: TGCGCCAGCAGCTTTTCGGGGATGACAGGGGTAATCATGGACACTGAAGCTTTCTTT
clone size: many; CDR3 length: 16; J gene: TRBJ1-5; V gene: TRBV7-6; D gene: NA; CDR3 protein: CASSPAGRGPNQPQHF; CDR3 DNA: TGTGCCAGCAGTCCAGCGGGCAGGGGCCCAAATCAGCCCCAGCATTTT
clone size: few; CDR3 length: 15; J gene: TRBJ2-7; V gene: TRBV7-8; D gene: TRBD1; CDR3 protein: CASSSRGTAPLEQYF; CDR3 DNA: TGTGCCAGCAGTTCAAGGGGGACAGCGCCCCTGGAGCAGTACTTC
clone size: many; CDR3 length: 18; J gene: TRBJ1-1; V gene: TRBV7-2; D gene: NA; CDR3 protein: CASSLEERTRGMNTEAFF; CDR3 DNA: TGTGCCAGCAGCTTAGAGGAACGCACCCGGGGCATGAACACTGAAGCTTTCTTT
clone size: once; CDR3 length: 13; J gene: TRBJ1-6; V gene: TRBV6-5; D gene: TRBD1; CDR3 protein: CASSGTGGSPLHF; CDR3 DNA: TGTGCCAGCAGTGGGACAGGGGGGTCACCCCTCCACTTT
clone size: many; CDR3 length: 12; J gene: TRBJ1-1; V gene: TRBV7-2; D gene: NA; CDR3 protein: CASSLGGPRAFF; CDR3 DNA: TGTGCCAGCAGCCTTGGTGGGCCCAGAGCTTTCTTT
clone size: NA; CDR3 length: 11; J gene: TRBJ1-2; V gene: TRBV20-1; D gene: NA; CDR3 protein: CSVPSNYGYTF; CDR3 DNA: TGCAGTGTCCCCTCTAACTATGGCTACACCTTC
clone size: NA; CDR3 length: 14; J gene: TRBJ2-7; V gene: TRBV27; D gene: NA; CDR3 protein: CASSSPSLSYEQYF; CDR3 DNA: TGTGCCAGCAGTTCCCCGTCTCTTTCCTACGAGCAGTACTTC
clone size: NA; CDR3 length: 17; J gene: TRBJ2-1; V gene: TRBV4-2; D gene: TRBD2; CDR3 protein: CASSQTPWTSGENEQFF; CDR3 DNA: TGTGCCAGCAGCCAGACCCCCTGGACTAGCGGGGAAAATGAGCAGTTCTTC
clone size: NA; CDR3 length: 18; J gene: TRBJ1-1; V gene: TRBV19; D gene: TRBD1; CDR3 protein: CASKQLPGQGAANTEAFF; CDR3 DNA: TGTGCCAGCAAGCAACTACCGGGACAGGGGGCTGCGAACACTGAAGCTTTCTTT
clone size: few; CDR3 length: 16; J gene: TRBJ1-2; V gene: TRBV12-3/TRBV12-4; D gene: NA; CDR3 protein: CASSLREALGSDGYTF; CDR3 DNA: TGTGCCAGCAGTTTAAGGGAGGCTTTGGGCTCCGATGGCTACACCTTC
clone size: NA; CDR3 length: 14; J gene: TRBJ2-1; V gene: TRBV5-1; D gene: NA; CDR3 protein: CASSLGTVDTEQFF; CDR3 DNA: TGCGCCAGCAGCTTAGGGACCGTCGACACTGAGCAGTTCTTC
clone size: NA; CDR3 length: 14; J gene: TRBJ1-1; V gene: TRBV2; D gene: TRBD1; CDR3 protein: CASSSGQGSPEAFF; CDR3 DNA: TGTGCCAGCAGTTCAGGACAGGGAAGCCCTGAAGCTTTCTTT
clone size: many; CDR3 length: 13; J gene: TRBJ2-7; V gene: TRBV7-9; D gene: NA; CDR3 protein: CASSSPHQYEQYF; CDR3 DNA: TGTGCCAGCAGCTCACCCCATCAATACGAGCAGTACTTC
clone size: few; CDR3 length: 12; J gene: TRBJ1-2; V gene: TRBV10-3; D gene: NA; CDR3 protein: CAIRDTVDGYTF; CDR3 DNA: TGTGCCATCAGGGACACCGTGGATGGCTACACCTTC
clone size: few; CDR3 length: 12; J gene: TRBJ2-1; V gene: TRBV10-3; D gene: NA; CDR3 protein: CAIRIDSNEQFF; CDR3 DNA: TGTGCCATCAGAATTGACAGCAATGAGCAGTTCTTC
clone size: NA; CDR3 length: 16; J gene: TRBJ2-5; V gene: TRBV7-6; D gene: TRBD1; CDR3 protein: CASSIAQGHPQETQYF; CDR3 DNA: TGTGCTAGCAGCATAGCACAGGGGCACCCCCAAGAGACCCAGTACTTC
clone size: few; CDR3 length: 16; J gene: TRBJ2-1; V gene: TRBV19; D gene: TRBD1; CDR3 protein: CASSTNRDREYGEQFF; CDR3 DNA: TGTGCCAGTAGCACCAACCGGGACAGGGAGTATGGTGAGCAGTTCTTC
clone size: many; CDR3 length: 15; J gene: TRBJ2-7; V gene: TRBV27; D gene: NA; CDR3 protein: CASSLSLHGTYEQYF; CDR3 DNA: TGTGCCAGCAGTTTATCGCTGCACGGTACCTACGAGCAGTACTTC
clone size: many; CDR3 length: 13; J gene: TRBJ1-2; V gene: TRBV19; D gene: NA; CDR3 protein: CASSIGQGYGYTF; CDR3 DNA: TGTGCCAGTAGTATCGGGCAGGGGTATGGCTACACCTTC
clone size: NA; CDR3 length: 19; J gene: TRBJ2-4; V gene: TRBV7-3; D gene: TRBD1; CDR3 protein: CASSAFGSRQGRAKNIQYF; CDR3 DNA: TGTGCCAGCAGCGCCTTTGGTTCCAGACAGGGAAGAGCCAAAAACATTCAGTACTTC
clone size: NA; CDR3 length: 15; J gene: TRBJ2-2; V gene: TRBV4-3; D gene: NA; CDR3 protein: CASSQAGEGAGELFF; CDR3 DNA: TGCGCCAGCAGCCAAGCGGGCGAGGGAGCCGGGGAGCTGTTTTTT
clone size: NA; CDR3 length: 16; J gene: TRBJ1-1; V gene: TRBV7-9; D gene: TRBD1; CDR3 protein: CASSLIWTGANTEAFF; CDR3 DNA: TGTGCCAGCAGCTTAATCTGGACAGGGGCGAACACTGAAGCTTTCTTT
clone size: once; CDR3 length: 13; J gene: TRBJ2-3; V gene: TRBV19; D gene: NA; CDR3 protein: CASSIFIRDTQYF; CDR3 DNA: TGTGCCAGTAGTATTTTTATCAGAGATACGCAGTATTTT
clone size: NA; CDR3 length: 15; J gene: TRBJ1-2; V gene: TRBV27; D gene: NA; CDR3 protein: CASSSRTEFPYGYTF; CDR3 DNA: TGTGCCAGCAGTTCCCGGACAGAGTTTCCCTATGGCTACACCTTC
clone size: NA; CDR3 length: 15; J gene: TRBJ1-1; V gene: TRBV7-9; D gene: NA; CDR3 protein: CASSREEGRNTEAFF; CDR3 DNA: TGTGCCAGCAGCAGGGAGGAGGGTAGGAACACTGAAGCTTTCTTT
clone size: NA; CDR3 length: 11; J gene: TRBJ1-1; V gene: TRBV29-1; D gene: NA; CDR3 protein: CSVPTDTEAFF; CDR3 DNA: TGCAGCGTTCCGACAGACACTGAAGCTTTCTTT
clone size: NA; CDR3 length: 16; J gene: TRBJ1-4; V gene: TRBV7-8; D gene: NA; CDR3 protein: CASSLRPGANNEKLFF; CDR3 DNA: TGTGCCAGCAGCTTAAGGCCAGGGGCTAATAATGAAAAACTGTTTTTT
clone size: NA; CDR3 length: 12; J gene: TRBJ2-7; V gene: TRBV19; D gene: TRBD1; CDR3 protein: CASRDRSNEQYF; CDR3 DNA: TGTGCCAGTCGGGACAGATCGAACGAGCAGTACTTC
clone size: few; CDR3 length: 13; J gene: TRBJ1-5; V gene: TRBV7-9; D gene: NA; CDR3 protein: CASSRWKGEPQHF; CDR3 DNA: TGTGCCAGCAGCCGTTGGAAGGGGGAGCCCCAGCATTTT
clone size: NA; CDR3 length: 15; J gene: TRBJ1-1; V gene: TRBV11-1; D gene: NA; CDR3 protein: CASSLERNMNTEAFF; CDR3 DNA: TGTGCCAGCAGCTTAGAGCGGAACATGAACACTGAAGCTTTCTTT
clone size: NA; CDR3 length: 16; J gene: TRBJ2-7; V gene: TRBV7-2; D gene: TRBD1; CDR3 protein: CASSSRTGATRHEQYF; CDR3 DNA: TGTGCCAGCAGCTCTCGGACAGGGGCTACCCGGCACGAGCAGTACTTC
clone size: many; CDR3 length: 16; J gene: TRBJ1-1; V gene: TRBV7-8; D gene: NA; CDR3 protein: CASSLRDRGVNTEAFF; CDR3 DNA: TGTGCCAGCAGCTTACGGGATCGGGGGGTGAACACTGAAGCTTTCTTT
clone size: few; CDR3 length: 15; J gene: TRBJ1-3; V gene: TRBV6-6; D gene: TRBD1; CDR3 protein: CASSLRQGTGNTIYF; CDR3 DNA: TGTGCCAGCAGTTTGAGACAGGGGACGGGAAACACCATATATTTT
clone size: many; CDR3 length: 15; J gene: TRBJ2-3; V gene: TRBV7-2; D gene: NA; CDR3 protein: CASSWLREVTDTQYF; CDR3 DNA: TGTGCCAGCAGCTGGCTTAGGGAGGTCACAGATACGCAGTATTTT
clone size: few; CDR3 length: 15; J gene: TRBJ2-1; V gene: TRBV7-9; D gene: TRBD2; CDR3 protein: CASSPPVAGGNEQFF; CDR3 DNA: TGTGCCAGCAGCCCTCCGGTAGCGGGGGGCAATGAGCAGTTCTTC
clone size: NA; CDR3 length: 18; J gene: TRBJ1-6; V gene: TRBV3-1; D gene: NA; CDR3 protein: CASSQDRPGTYYNSPLHF; CDR3 DNA: TGTGCCAGCAGCCAAGATAGGCCAGGGACTTATTATAATTCACCCCTCCACTTT
clone size: many; CDR3 length: 17; J gene: TRBJ2-1; V gene: TRBV7-6; D gene: TRBD2; CDR3 protein: CASSLVWGGGDYNEQFF; CDR3 DNA: TGTGCCAGCAGCTTGGTGTGGGGCGGGGGAGACTACAATGAGCAGTTCTTC
clone size: few; CDR3 length: 15; J gene: TRBJ2-1; V gene: TRBV5-5; D gene: TRBD1; CDR3 protein: CASSLQGDRYNEQFF; CDR3 DNA: TGTGCCAGCAGCTTGCAGGGGGATAGATACAATGAGCAGTTCTTC